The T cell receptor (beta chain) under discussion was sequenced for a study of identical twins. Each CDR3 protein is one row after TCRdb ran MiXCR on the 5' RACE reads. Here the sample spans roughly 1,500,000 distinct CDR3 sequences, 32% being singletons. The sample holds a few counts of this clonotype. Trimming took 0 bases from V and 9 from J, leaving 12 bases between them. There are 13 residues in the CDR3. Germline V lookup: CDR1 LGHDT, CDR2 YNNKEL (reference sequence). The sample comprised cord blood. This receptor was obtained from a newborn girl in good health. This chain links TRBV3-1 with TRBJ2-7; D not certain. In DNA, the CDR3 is TGTGCCAGCAGCCAAGAGAAGGAATCGGGGCAGTACTTC. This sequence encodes CASSQEKESGQYF.